This record concerns one T cell receptor (beta chain) sequence. This record comes from a study of shared clonotypes between healthy human individuals. Sequenced by immunoSEQ multiplex PCR; TCRdb stores in-frame clones only, minus some. The table records about 680,000 clones, roughly 78% of them present only once. Per germline, CDR1 MNHEY and CDR2 SMNVEV (reference sequence). With 5 bases clipped from V and 1 base from J, the junction kept 7 bases outside the gene matches. CDR3 length: 17 amino acids. Sequencing input: memory CD4+ T cells sorted from blood. Specified subset: CD45RA-negative fraction. The J gene is TRBJ2-1, the V gene TRBV27; 11 bases align to TRBD2. This TCR was recovered from a woman aged 30 to 39 in good health. The CDR3 DNA sequence: TGTGCCAGCAGTCTTAGCGGGAGGGCCGTATCCTACAATGAGCAGTTCTTC. This gives the protein CASSLSGRAVSYNEQFF.